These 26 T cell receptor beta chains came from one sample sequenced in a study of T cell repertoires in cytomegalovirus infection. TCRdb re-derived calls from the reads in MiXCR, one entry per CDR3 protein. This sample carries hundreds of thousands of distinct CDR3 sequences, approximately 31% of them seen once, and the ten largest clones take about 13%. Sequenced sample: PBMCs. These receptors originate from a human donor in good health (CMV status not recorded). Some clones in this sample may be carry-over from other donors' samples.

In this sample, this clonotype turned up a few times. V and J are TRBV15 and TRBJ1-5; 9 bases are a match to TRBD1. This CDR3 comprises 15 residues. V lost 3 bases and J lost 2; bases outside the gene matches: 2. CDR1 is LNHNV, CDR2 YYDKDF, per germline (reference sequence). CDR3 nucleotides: TGTGCCACCAGCAGGGGACAGGGTGGCAATCAGCCCCAGCATTTT. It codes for CATSRGQGGNQPQHF. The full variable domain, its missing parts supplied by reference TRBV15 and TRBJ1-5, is DAMVIQNPRYQVTQFGKPVTLSCSQTLNHNVMYWYQQKSSQAPKLLFHYYDKDFNNEADTPDNFQSRRPNTSFCFLDIRSPGLGDTAMYLCATSRGQGGNQPQHFGDGTRLSIL.

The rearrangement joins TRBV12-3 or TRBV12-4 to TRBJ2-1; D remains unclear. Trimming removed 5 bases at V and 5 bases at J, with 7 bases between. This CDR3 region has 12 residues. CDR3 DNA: TGTGCCAGCAGTCTTTCTGACAATGAGCAGTTCTTC. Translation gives CASSLSDNEQFF.

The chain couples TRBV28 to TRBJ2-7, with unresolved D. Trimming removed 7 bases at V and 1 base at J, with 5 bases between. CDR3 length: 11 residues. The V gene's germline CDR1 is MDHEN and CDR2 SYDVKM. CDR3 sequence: CASKQSYEQYF. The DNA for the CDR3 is TGTGCCAGCAAACAGTCCTACGAGCAGTACTTC.

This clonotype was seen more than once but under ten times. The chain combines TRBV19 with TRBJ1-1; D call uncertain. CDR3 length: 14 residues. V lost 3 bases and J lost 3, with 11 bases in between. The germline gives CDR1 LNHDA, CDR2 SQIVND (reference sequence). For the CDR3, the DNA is TGTGCCAGTAGTATTTTATGGACGGACACTGAAGCTTTCTTT. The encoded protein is CASSILWTDTEAFF.

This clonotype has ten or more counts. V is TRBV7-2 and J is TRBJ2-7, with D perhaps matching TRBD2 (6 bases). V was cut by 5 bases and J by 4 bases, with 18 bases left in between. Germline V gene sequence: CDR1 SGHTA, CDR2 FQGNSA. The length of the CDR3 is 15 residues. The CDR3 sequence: CASSADPRGRYEQYF. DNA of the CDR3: TGTGCCAGCAGCGCCGACCCCCGGGGGAGGTACGAGCAGTACTTC.

CDR3: CASTGQGLTDTQYF. CDR3 DNA: TGTGCCAGCACCGGACAGGGTTTGACAGATACGCAGTATTTT. The rearrangement uses TRBV6-1 and TRBJ2-3; 8 bases are a match to TRBD1. This CDR3 has 14 residues. From germline, CDR1 is MNHNS and CDR2 SASEGT. Trimming took 7 bases from V and 3 from J; bases not matched to a gene: 6.

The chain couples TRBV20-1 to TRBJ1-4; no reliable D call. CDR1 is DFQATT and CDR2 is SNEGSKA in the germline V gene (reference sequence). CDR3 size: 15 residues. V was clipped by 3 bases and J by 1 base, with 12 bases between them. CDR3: CSARRIVRTNEKLFF. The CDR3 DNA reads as TGCAGTGCTAGGAGAATAGTCCGAACTAATGAAAAACTGTTTTTT.

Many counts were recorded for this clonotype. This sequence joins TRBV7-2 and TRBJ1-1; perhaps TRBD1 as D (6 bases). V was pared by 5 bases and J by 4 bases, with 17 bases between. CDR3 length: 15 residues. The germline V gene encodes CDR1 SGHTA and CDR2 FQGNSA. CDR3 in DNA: TGTGCCAGCAGCCGGACAGCAACTGAGGGCACTGAAGCTTTCTTT. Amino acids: CASSRTATEGTEAFF.

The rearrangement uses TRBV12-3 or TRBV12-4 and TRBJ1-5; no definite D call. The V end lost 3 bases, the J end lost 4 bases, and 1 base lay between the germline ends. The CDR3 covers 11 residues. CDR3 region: CASSFNQPQHF. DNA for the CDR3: TGTGCCAGCAGTTTTAATCAGCCCCAGCATTTT.

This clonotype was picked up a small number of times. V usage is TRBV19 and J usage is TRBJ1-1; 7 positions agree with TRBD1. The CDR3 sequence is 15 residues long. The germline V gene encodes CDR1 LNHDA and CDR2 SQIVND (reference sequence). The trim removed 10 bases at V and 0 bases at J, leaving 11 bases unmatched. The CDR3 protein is CATATRGQMNTEAFF. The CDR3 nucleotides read TGTGCCACCGCGACGAGGGGGCAGATGAACACTGAAGCTTTCTTT.

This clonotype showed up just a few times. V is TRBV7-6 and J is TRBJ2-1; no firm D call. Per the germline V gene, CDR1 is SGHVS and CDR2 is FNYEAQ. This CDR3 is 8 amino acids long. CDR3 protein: CATNEQFF. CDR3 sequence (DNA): TGTGCGACCAATGAGCAGTTCTTC. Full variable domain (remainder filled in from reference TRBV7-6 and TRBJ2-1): GAGVSQSPRYKVTKRGQDVALRCDPISGHVSLYWYRQALGQGPEFLTYFNYEAQQDKSGLPNDRFSAERPEGSISTLTIQRTEQRDSAMYRCATNEQFFGPGTRLTVL.

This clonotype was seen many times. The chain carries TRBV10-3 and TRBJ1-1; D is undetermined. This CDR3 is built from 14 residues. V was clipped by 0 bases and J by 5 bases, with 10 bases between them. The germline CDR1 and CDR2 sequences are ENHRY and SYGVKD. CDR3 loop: CAISESAASTEAFF. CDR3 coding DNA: TGTGCCATCAGTGAGTCGGCAGCTTCGACTGAAGCTTTCTTT.

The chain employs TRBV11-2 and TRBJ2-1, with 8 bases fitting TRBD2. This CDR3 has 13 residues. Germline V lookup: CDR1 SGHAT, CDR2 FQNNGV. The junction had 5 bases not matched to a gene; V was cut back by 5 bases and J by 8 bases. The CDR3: CASSTRTSHEQFF. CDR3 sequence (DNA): TGTGCCAGCAGCACCCGGACTAGCCATGAGCAGTTCTTC.

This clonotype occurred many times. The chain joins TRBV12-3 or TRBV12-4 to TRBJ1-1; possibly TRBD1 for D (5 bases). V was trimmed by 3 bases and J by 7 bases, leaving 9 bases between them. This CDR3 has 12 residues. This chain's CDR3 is CASSFAGDEAFF. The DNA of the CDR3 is TGTGCCAGCAGTTTCGCGGGGGATGAAGCTTTCTTT.

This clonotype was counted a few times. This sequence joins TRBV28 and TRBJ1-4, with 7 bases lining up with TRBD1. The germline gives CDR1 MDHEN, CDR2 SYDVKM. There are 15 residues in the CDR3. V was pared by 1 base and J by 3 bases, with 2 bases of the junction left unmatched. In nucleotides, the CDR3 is TGTGCCAGCAGTTTATCGACAGGGCCTAATGAAAAACTGTTTTTT. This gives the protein CASSLSTGPNEKLFF.

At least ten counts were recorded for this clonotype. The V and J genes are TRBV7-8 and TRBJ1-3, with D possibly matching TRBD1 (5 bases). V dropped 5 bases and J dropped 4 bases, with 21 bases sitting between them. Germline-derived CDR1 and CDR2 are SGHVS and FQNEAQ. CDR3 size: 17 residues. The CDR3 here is CASSPARGGSPGNTIYF. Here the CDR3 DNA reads TGTGCCAGCAGCCCAGCCCGGGGCGGATCACCCGGAAACACCATATATTTT.

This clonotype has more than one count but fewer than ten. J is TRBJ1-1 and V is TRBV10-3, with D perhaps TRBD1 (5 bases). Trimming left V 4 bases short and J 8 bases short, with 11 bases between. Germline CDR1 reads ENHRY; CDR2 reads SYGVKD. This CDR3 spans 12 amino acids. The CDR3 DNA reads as TGTGCCATCAGTGTGGAAGGGACCGAAGCTTTCTTT. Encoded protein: CAISVEGTEAFF.

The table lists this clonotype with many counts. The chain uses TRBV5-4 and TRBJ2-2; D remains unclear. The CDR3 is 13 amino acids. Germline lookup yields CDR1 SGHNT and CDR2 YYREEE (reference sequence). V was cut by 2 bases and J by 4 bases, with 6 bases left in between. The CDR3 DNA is TGTGCCAGCAGCTTAGTTGGCACCGGGGAGCTGTTTTTT. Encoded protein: CASSLVGTGELFF.

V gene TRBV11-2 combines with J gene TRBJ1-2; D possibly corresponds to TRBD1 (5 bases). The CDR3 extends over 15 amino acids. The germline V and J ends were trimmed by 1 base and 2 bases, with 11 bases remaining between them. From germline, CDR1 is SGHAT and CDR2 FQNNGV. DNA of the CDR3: TGTGCCAGCAGCTTAGTAGGGGTGCAGAACTATGGCTACACCTTC. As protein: CASSLVGVQNYGYTF.

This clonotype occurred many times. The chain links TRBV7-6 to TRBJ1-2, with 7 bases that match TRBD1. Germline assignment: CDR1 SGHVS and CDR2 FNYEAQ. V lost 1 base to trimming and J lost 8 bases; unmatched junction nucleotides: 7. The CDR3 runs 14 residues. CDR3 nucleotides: TGTGCCAGCAGCTTAGGTCCAGGGGGTGGCGGCTACACCTTC. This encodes CASSLGPGGGGYTF. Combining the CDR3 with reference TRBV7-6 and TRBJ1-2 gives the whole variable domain GAGVSQSPRYKVTKRGQDVALRCDPISGHVSLYWYRQALGQGPEFLTYFNYEAQQDKSGLPNDRFSAERPEGSISTLTIQRTEQRDSAMYRCASSLGPGGGGYTFGSGTRLTVV.

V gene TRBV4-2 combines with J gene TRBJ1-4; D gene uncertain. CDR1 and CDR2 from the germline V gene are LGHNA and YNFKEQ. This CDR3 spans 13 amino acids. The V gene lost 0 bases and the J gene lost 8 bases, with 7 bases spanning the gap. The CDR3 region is CASSQDYREKLFF. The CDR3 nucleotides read TGTGCCAGCAGCCAAGATTATCGCGAAAAACTGTTTTTT.

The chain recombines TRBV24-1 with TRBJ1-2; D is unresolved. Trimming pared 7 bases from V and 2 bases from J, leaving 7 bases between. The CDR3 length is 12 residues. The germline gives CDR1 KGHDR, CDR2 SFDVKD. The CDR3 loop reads CATSTVNYGYTF. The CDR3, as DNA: TGTGCCACCAGCACAGTGAACTATGGCTACACCTTC.

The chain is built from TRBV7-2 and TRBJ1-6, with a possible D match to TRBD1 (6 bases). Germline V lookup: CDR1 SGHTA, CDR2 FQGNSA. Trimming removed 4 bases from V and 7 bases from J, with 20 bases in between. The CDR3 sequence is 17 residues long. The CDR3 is CASSSRTRGRWNSPLHF. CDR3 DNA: TGTGCCAGCAGCTCCAGGACCAGGGGAAGATGGAATTCACCCCTCCACTTT. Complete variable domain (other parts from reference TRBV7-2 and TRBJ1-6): GAGVSQSPSNKVTEKGKDVELRCDPISGHTALYWYRQSLGQGLEFLIYFQGNSAPDKSGLPSDRFSAERTGGSVSTLTIQRTQQEDSAVYLCASSSRTRGRWNSPLHFGNGTRLTVT.

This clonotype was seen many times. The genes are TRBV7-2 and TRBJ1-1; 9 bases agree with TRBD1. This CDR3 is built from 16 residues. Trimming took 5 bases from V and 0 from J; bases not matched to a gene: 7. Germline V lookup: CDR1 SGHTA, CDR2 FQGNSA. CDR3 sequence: CASSLGTGPMNTEAFF. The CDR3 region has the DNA TGTGCCAGCAGCCTAGGGACAGGGCCCATGAACACTGAAGCTTTCTTT. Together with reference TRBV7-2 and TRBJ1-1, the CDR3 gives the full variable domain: GAGVSQSPSNKVTEKGKDVELRCDPISGHTALYWYRQSLGQGLEFLIYFQGNSAPDKSGLPSDRFSAERTGGSVSTLTIQRTQQEDSAVYLCASSLGTGPMNTEAFFGQGTRLTVV.

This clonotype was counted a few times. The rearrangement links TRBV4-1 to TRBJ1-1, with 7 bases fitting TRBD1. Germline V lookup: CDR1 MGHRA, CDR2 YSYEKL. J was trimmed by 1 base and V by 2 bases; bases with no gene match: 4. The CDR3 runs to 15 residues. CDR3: CASSQPGQANTEAFF. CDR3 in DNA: TGCGCCAGCAGCCAACCTGGACAGGCGAACACTGAAGCTTTCTTT.

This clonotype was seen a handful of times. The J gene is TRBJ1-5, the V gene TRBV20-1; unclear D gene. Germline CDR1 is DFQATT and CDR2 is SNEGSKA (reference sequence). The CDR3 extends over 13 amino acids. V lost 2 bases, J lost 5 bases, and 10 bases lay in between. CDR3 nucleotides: TGCAGTGCTAGAACGGGTATCGATCAGCCCCAGCATTTT. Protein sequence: CSARTGIDQPQHF.